This T cell receptor (beta chain) was observed in a study of T-cell reconstitution after alpha-beta-depleted transplantation in children. This CDR3 spans 16 amino acids. V dropped 0 bases and J dropped 5; count of bases not matched to a gene: 6. CDR1 is DFQATT, CDR2 SNEGSKA, per germline (reference sequence). Molecular barcoding with unique molecular identifiers was used for the TCRbeta library. TCRdb itself ran the PCR reads through MiXCR, one entry per CDR3 protein. The sample lists some 550,000 distinct CDR3 sequences, approximately 20% seen once, with 3% to 4% in the top ten. This sequence originates from a human donor who donated a stem cell graft to a child with acute lymphoblastic leukemia. The chain is built from TRBV20-1 and TRBJ2-2, with TRBD1 matching 10 bases. The sequences come from PBMCs from the stem cell graft donor, collected from the stem cell graft. The CDR3 nucleotides read TGCAGTGCTAGAGACCTCGACAGGGGGCTGACCGGGGAGCTGTTTTTT. Protein product: CSARDLDRGLTGELFF.